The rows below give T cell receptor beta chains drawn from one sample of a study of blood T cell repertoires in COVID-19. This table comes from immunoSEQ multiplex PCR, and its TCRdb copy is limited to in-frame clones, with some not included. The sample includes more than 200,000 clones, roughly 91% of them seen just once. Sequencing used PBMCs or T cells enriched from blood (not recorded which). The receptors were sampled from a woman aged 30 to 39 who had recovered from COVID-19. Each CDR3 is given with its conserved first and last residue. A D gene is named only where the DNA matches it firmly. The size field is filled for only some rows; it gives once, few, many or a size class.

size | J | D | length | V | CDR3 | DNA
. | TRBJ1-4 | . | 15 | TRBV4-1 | CASSPSTAFNEKLFF | TGCGCCAGCAGCCCAAGTACAGCTTTTAATGAAAAACTGTTTTTT
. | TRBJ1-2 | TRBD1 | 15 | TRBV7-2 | CASSTGQGLNYGYTF | TGTGCCAGCAGCACCGGACAGGGGTTAAACTATGGCTACACCTTC
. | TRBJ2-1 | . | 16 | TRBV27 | CASSFGVLAVYNEQFF | TGTGCCAGCAGTTTCGGGGTACTAGCAGTCTACAATGAGCAGTTCTTC
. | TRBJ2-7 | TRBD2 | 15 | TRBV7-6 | CASSLNSGSSYEQYF | TGTGCCAGCAGCTTAAACAGCGGGAGCTCCTACGAGCAGTACTTC
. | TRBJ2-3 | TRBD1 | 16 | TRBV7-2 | CASSLVGTGESDTQYF | TGTGCCAGCAGCTTAGTGGGGACAGGGGAGTCTGATACGCAGTATTTT
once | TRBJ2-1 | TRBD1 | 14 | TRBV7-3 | CASSLDRGRNEQFF | TGTGCCAGCAGCCTGGACAGGGGGCGAAATGAGCAGTTCTTC
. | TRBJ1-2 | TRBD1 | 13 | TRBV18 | CASSNGTGLGYTF | TGTGCCAGCTCAAACGGGACAGGCCTTGGCTACACCTTC
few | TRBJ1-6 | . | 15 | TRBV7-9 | CASTFAGQPNSPLHF | TGTGCCAGCACCTTCGCGGGCCAACCTAATTCACCCCTCCACTTT
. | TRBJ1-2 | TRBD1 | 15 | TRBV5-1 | CASSPGTGANYGYTF | TGCGCCAGCAGCCCCGGGACAGGGGCTAACTATGGCTACACCTTC
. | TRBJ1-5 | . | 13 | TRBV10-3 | CAISNSGHQPQHF | TGTGCCATCAGTAACAGTGGCCATCAGCCCCAGCATTTT
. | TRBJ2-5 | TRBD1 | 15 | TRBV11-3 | CASSPRQGRRETQYF | TGTGCCAGCAGCCCTAGACAGGGACGGAGAGAGACCCAGTACTTC
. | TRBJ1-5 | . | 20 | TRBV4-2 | CASSQDRLGRGGSSNQPQHF | TGTGCCAGCAGCCAAGATCGACTAGGACGGGGAGGATCCAGCAATCAGCCCCAGCATTTT
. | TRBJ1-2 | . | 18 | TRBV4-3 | CASSQDRRDLWEGHGYTF | TGCGCCAGCAGCCAAGATCGTAGGGACCTTTGGGAGGGACATGGCTACACCTTC
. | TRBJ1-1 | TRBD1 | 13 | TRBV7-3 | CASSKTGSTEAFF | TGTGCCAGCAGCAAGACAGGGTCCACTGAAGCTTTCTTT
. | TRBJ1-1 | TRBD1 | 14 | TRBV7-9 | CASSPNRGSTEAFF | TGTGCCAGCAGCCCCAACAGGGGATCGACTGAAGCTTTCTTT
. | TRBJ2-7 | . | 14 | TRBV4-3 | CASSQSSASGEQYF | TGCGCCAGCAGCCAATCGTCAGCCTCGGGGGAGCAGTACTTC
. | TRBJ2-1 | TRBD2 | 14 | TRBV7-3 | CASSLAGGDLEQFF | TGTGCCAGCAGCTTAGCGGGGGGCGATTTGGAGCAGTTCTTC
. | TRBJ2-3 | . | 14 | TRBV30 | CAWSRGGGQDTQYF | TGTGCCTGGAGTCGAGGGGGGGGCCAGGATACGCAGTATTTT
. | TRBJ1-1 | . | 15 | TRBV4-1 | CASSQDRAGNTEAFF | TGCGCCAGCAGCCAAGATAGAGCGGGGAACACTGAAGCTTTCTTT
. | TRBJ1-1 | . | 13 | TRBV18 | CASSPPSPTEAFF | TGTGCCAGCTCACCTCCGAGCCCGACTGAAGCTTTCTTT
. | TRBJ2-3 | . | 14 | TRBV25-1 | CASRGREFADTQYF | TGTGCCAGCAGGGGCCGGGAGTTTGCGGATACGCAGTATTTT
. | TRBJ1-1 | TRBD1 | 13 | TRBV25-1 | CASFDRVKTEAFF | TGTGCCAGCTTTGACAGGGTGAAGACTGAAGCTTTCTTT
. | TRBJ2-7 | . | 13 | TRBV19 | CASSAQATYEQYF | TGTGCCAGTAGTGCTCAGGCTACCTACGAGCAGTACTTC
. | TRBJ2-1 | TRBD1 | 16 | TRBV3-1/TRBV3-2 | CASSRSPGTGGNEQFF | TGTGCCAGCAGCCGATCGCCCGGGACAGGGGGGAATGAGCAGTTCTTC
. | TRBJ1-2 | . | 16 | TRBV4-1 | CASSQAPRGRDYGYTF | TGCGCCAGCAGCCAAGCTCCCCGGGGTCGAGACTATGGCTACACCTTC
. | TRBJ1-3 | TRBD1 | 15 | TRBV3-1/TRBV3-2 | CASSQTTGIGNTIYF | TGTGCCAGCAGCCAAACGACAGGGATTGGAAACACCATATATTTT
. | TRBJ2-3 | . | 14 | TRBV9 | CASSLESYTDTQYF | TGTGCCAGCAGCTTGGAGTCCTACACAGATACGCAGTATTTT
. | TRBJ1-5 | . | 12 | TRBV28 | CASLNSNQPQHF | TGTGCCTCTTTAAATAGCAATCAGCCCCAGCATTTT
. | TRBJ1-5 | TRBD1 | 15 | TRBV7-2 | CASSSRTGGVWPQHF | TGTGCCAGCAGCTCCCGGACAGGAGGGGTATGGCCCCAGCATTTT
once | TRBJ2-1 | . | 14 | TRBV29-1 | CSVSGGSSYNEQFF | TGCAGCGTATCAGGGGGGAGCTCCTACAATGAGCAGTTCTTC
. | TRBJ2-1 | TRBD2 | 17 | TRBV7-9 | CASSARSSGGAGNEQFF | TGTGCCAGCAGCGCGCGTTCTAGCGGCGGAGCGGGGAATGAGCAGTTCTTC
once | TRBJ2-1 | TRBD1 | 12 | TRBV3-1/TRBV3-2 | CASSRGGHEQFF | TGTGCCAGCAGCCGAGGGGGCCATGAGCAGTTCTTC
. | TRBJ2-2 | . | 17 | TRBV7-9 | CASSNREDKPNTGELFF | TGTGCCAGCAGCAATCGTGAGGACAAACCGAACACCGGGGAGCTGTTTTTT
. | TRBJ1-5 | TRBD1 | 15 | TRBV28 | CASSTSPASDRRFLF | TGTGCCAGCAGTACCTCCCCCGCGTCGGACAGGAGATTTCTTTTT
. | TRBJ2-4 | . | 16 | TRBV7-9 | CASSLRSEQAKNIQYF | TGTGCCAGCAGCCTCCGATCAGAACAAGCCAAAAACATTCAGTACTTC
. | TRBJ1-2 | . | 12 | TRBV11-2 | CASSSGEYGYTF | TGTGCCAGCAGCTCAGGGGAATATGGCTACACCTTC
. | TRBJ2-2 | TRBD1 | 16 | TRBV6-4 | CASSDRQGQDTGELFF | TGTGCCAGCAGTGACAGACAGGGACAAGACACCGGGGAGCTGTTTTTT
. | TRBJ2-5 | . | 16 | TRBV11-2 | CASSPFPLQDQETQYF | TGTGCCAGCAGCCCATTCCCCCTACAGGATCAAGAGACCCAGTACTTC
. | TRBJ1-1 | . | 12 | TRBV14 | CASSQVGTEAFF | TGTGCCAGCAGCCAAGTCGGGACTGAAGCTTTCTTT
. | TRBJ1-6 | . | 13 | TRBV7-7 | CASRATFGSPLHF | TGTGCTAGCAGAGCGACCTTCGGGTCACCCCTCCACTTT